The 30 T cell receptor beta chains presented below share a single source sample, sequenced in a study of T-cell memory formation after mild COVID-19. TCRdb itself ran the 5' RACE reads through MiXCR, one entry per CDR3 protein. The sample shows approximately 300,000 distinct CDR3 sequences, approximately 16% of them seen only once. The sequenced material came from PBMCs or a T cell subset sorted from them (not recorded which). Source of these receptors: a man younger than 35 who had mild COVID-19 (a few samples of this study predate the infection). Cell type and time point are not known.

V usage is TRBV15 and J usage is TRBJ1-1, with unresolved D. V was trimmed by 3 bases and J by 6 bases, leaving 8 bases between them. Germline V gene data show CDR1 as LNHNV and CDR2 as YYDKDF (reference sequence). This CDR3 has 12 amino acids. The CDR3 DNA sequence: TGTGCCACCAGCAGTGCGTCTTCTGAAGCTTTCTTT. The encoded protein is CATSSASSEAFF.

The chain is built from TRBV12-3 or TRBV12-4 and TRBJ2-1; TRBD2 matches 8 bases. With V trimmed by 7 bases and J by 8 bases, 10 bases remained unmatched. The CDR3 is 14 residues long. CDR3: CASNIAGPGDEQFF. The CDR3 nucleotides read TGTGCCAGCAATATAGCGGGGCCCGGTGATGAGCAGTTCTTC.

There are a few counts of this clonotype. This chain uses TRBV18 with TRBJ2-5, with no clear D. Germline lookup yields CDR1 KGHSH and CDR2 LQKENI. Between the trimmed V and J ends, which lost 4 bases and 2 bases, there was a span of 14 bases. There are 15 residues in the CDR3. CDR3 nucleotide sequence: TGTGCCAGCTCACTGACAAAGCCGAGTCAAGAGACCCAGTACTTC. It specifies CASSLTKPSQETQYF.

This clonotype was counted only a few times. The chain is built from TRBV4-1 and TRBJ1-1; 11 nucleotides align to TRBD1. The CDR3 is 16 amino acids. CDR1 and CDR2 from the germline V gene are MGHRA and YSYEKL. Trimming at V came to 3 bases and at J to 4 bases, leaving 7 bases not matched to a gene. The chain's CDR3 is CASSHLGTGGFTEAFF. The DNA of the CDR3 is TGCGCCAGCAGCCACCTCGGGACAGGGGGGTTCACTGAAGCTTTCTTT.

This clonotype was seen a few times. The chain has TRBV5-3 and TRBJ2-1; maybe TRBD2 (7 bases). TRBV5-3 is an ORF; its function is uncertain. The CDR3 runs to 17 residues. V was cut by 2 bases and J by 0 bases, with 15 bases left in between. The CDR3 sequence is CARSLGPGGSSYNEQFF. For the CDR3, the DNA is TGTGCCAGAAGCTTAGGGCCGGGGGGCAGCTCCTACAATGAGCAGTTCTTC.

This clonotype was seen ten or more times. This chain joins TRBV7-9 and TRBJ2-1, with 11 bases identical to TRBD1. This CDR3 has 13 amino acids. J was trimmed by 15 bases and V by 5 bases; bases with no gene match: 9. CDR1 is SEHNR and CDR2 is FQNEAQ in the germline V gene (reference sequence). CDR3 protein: CASSLNLGQGAFF. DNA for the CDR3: TGTGCCAGCAGCCTCAACCTTGGACAGGGGGCGTTCTTC.

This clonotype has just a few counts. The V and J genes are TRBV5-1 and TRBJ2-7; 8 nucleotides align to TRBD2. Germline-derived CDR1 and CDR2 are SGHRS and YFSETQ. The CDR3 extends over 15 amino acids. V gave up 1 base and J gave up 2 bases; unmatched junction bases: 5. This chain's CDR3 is CASSLLSGAPYEQYF. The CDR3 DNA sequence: TGCGCCAGCAGCTTGCTTAGCGGGGCTCCCTACGAGCAGTACTTC.

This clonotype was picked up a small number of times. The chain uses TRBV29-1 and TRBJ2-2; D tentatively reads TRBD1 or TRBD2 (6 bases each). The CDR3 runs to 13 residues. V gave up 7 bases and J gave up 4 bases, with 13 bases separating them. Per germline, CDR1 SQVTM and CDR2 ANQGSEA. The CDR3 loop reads CSAKGGSTGELFF. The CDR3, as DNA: TGCAGCGCAAAAGGGGGGTCCACCGGGGAGCTGTTTTTT.

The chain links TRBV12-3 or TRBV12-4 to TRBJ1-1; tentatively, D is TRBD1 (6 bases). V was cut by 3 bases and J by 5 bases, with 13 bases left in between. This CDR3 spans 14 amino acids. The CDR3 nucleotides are TGTGCCAGCAGTTTGGCGGGGGGCCGTACTGAAGCTTTCTTT. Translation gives CASSLAGGRTEAFF.

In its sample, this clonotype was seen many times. CDR3 sequence: CASRAYGDPSYNEQFF. The CDR3 DNA reads TGTGCCAGCAGGGCCTACGGGGATCCCTCCTACAATGAGCAGTTCTTC. This rearrangement joins TRBV7-9 to TRBJ2-1; maybe TRBD2 (5 bases). Germline V gene data show CDR1 as SEHNR and CDR2 as FQNEAQ (reference sequence). The CDR3 contains 16 residues. V dropped 6 bases and J dropped 0 bases, with 15 bases sitting between them. The variable domain in full, with the rest retrieved from reference TRBV7-9 and TRBJ2-1, is DTGVSQNPRHKITKRGQNVTFRCDPISEHNRLYWYRQTLGQGPEFLTYFQNEAQLEKSRLLSDRFSAERPKGSFSTLEIQRTEQGDSAMYLCASRAYGDPSYNEQFFGPGTRLTVL.

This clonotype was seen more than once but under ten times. CDR3 sequence (DNA): TGTGCCAGCAGCTTTTTATTGGGGGTAACAGGAAACGGGGAGCTGTTTTTT. Amino acid sequence: CASSFLLGVTGNGELFF. This sequence joins TRBV5-5 and TRBJ2-2; D could derive from TRBD1 or TRBD2 (5 bases each). CDR1 is SGHKS and CDR2 is YYEKEE in the germline V gene (reference sequence). The length of the CDR3 is 17 residues. V was pared by 2 bases and J by 7 bases, with 21 bases between. Full variable domain (missing parts from reference TRBV5-5 and TRBJ2-2): DAGVTQSPTHLIKTRGQQVTLRCSPISGHKSVSWYQQVLGQGPQFIFQYYEKEERGRGNFPDRFSARQFPNYSSELNVNALLLGDSALYLCASSFLLGVTGNGELFFGEGSRLTVL.

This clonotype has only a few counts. CDR3 protein: CASSQDEDRGGSTDTQYF. The CDR3 nucleotides read TGCGCCAGCAGCCAAGATGAGGATCGCGGCGGTAGCACAGATACGCAGTATTTT. The V gene is TRBV4-1, the J gene TRBJ2-3; D not certain. The CDR3 is 18 residues long. Germline V gene lookup returns CDR1 MGHRA and CDR2 YSYEKL. V was clipped by 0 bases and J by 0 bases, with 16 bases between them.

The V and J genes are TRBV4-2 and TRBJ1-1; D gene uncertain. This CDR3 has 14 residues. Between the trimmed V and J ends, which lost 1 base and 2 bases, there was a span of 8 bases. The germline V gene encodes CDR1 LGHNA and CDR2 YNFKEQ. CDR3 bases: TGTGCCAGCAGCCAAGGCAGGACTAACACTGAAGCTTTCTTT. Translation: CASSQGRTNTEAFF.

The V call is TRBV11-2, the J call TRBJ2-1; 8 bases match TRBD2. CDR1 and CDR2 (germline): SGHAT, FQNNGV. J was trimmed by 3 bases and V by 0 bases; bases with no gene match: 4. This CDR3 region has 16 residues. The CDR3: CASSLEAGANYNEQFF. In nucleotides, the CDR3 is TGTGCCAGCAGCTTAGAAGCGGGGGCCAACTACAATGAGCAGTTCTTC.

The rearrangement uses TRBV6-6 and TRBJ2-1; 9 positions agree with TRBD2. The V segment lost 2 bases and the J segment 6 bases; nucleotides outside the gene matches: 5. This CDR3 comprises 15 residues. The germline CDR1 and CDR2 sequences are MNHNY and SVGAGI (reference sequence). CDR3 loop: CASSYGLAGLNEQFF. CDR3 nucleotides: TGTGCCAGCAGTTACGGGCTAGCGGGGCTCAATGAGCAGTTCTTC.

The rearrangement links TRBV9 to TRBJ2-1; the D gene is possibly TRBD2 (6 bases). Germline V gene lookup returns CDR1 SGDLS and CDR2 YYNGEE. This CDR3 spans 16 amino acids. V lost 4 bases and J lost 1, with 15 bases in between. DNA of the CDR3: TGTGCCAGCAGCCCGCCCGGGGGTTTGTCCTACAATGAGCAGTTCTTC. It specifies CASSPPGGLSYNEQFF.

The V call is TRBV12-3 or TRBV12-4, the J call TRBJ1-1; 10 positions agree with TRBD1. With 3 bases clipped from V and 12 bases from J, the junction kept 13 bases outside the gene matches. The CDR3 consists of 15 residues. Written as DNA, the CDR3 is TGTGCCAGCAGTTTCTCGGACAGGGGGGCTTTGAGACCTTTCTTT. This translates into CASSFSDRGALRPFF.

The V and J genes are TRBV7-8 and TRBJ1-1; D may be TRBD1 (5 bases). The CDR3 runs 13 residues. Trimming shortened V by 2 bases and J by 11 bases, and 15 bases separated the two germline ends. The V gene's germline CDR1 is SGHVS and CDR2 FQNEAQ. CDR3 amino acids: CASSLPGTSGAFF. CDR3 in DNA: TGTGCCAGCAGCTTACCTGGGACCTCAGGCGCTTTCTTT. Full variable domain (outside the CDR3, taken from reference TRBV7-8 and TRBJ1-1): GAGVSQSPRYKVAKRGQDVALRCDPISGHVSLFWYQQALGQGPEFLTYFQNEAQLDKSGLPSDRFFAERPEGSVSTLKIQRTQQEDSAVYLCASSLPGTSGAFFGQGTRLTVV.

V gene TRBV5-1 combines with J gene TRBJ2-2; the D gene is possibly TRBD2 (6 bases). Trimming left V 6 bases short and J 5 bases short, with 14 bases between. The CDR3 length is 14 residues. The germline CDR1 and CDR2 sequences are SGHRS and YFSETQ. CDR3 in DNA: TGCGCCAGCACCTCCCTTGCGGGGACCGGGGAGCTGTTTTTT. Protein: CASTSLAGTGELFF.

The CDR3: CASSTGLAGLGEQYF. DNA of the CDR3: TGTGCCAGCAGTACGGGACTAGCGGGGCTCGGCGAGCAGTACTTC. The chain employs TRBV6-2 or TRBV6-3 and TRBJ2-7; 13 nucleotides line up with TRBD2. With V trimmed by 5 bases and J by 6 bases, 7 bases remained unmatched. This CDR3 is 15 amino acids long. CDR1 is MNHEY and CDR2 is SVGEGT in the germline V gene.

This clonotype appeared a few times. Here the CDR3 reads CASSQELAQGATLNSPLHF. CDR3 bases: TGCGCCAGCAGCCAAGAATTGGCACAGGGGGCGACACTTAATTCACCCCTCCACTTT. The V gene is TRBV4-3, the J gene TRBJ1-6; TRBD1 matches at 9 bases. V was clipped by 0 bases and J by 6 bases; unmatched bases: 12. Germline V gene sequence: CDR1 LGHNA, CDR2 YSLEER. CDR3 length: 19 amino acids.

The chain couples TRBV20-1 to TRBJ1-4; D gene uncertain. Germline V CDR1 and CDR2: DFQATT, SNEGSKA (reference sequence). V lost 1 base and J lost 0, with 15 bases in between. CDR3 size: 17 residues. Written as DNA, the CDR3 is TGCAGTGCTAGAGGCTCGGAGAGGGAGGCAACTAATGAAAAACTGTTTTTT. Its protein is CSARGSEREATNEKLFF.

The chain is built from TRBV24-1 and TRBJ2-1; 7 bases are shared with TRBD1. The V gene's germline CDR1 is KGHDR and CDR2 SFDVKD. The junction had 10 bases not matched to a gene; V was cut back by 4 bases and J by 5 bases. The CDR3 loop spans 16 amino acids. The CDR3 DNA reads TGTGCCACCAGTGACACTCGTGAGGGGGCCCACAATGAGCAGTTCTTC. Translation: CATSDTREGAHNEQFF.

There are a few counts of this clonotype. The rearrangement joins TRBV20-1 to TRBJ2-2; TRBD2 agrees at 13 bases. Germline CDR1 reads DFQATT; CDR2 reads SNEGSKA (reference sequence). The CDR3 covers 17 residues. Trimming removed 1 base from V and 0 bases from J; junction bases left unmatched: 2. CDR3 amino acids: CSARAGLAGPNTGELFF. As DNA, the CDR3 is TGCAGTGCTAGAGCGGGACTAGCGGGGCCGAACACCGGGGAGCTGTTTTTT.

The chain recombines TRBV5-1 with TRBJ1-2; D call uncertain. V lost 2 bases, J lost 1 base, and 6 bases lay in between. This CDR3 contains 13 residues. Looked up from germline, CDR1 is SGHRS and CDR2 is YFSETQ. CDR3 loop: CASSLEINYGYTF. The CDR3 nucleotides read TGCGCCAGCAGCTTAGAAATTAACTATGGCTACACCTTC.

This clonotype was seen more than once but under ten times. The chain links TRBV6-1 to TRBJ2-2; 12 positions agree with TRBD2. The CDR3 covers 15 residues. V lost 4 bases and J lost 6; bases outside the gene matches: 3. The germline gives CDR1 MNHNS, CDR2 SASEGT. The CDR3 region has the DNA TGTGCCAGCAGTGTGCTAGCGGGGGGGTCCGGGGAGCTGTTTTTT. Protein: CASSVLAGGSGELFF.

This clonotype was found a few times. The CDR3: CASSVEPSDQETQYF. CDR3 DNA sequence: TGTGCCAGCAGCGTAGAGCCCTCAGACCAAGAGACCCAGTACTTC. V is TRBV9 and J is TRBJ2-5; D is unclear. The V end lost 0 bases, the J end lost 0 bases, and 9 bases lay between the germline ends. Per germline, CDR1 SGDLS and CDR2 YYNGEE. This CDR3 region has 15 residues.

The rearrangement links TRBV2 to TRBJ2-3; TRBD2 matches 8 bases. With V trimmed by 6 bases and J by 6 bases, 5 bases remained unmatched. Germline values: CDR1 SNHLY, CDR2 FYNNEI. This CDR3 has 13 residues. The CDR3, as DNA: TGTGCCAGCAGCGGGAGACTAGCGGATACGCAGTATTTT. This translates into CASSGRLADTQYF.

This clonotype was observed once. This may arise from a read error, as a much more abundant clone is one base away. The CDR3 region has the DNA TGTGCCAGCAGCCCGTGGACAGGATCTTATGGCCACACCTTC. Translating it yields CASSPWTGSYGHTF. This chain uses TRBV7-9 with TRBJ1-2; TRBD1 agrees at 7 bases. CDR1 is SEHNR, CDR2 FQNEAQ, per germline (reference sequence). The CDR3 sequence is 14 residues long.

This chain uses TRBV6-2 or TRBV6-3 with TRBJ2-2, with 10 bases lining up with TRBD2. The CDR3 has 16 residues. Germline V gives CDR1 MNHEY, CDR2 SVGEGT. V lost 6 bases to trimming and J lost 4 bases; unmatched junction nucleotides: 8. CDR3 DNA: TGTGCCAGCAGGAGGTCCCTAGCGGGGGTCACCGGGGAGCTGTTTTTT. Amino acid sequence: CASRRSLAGVTGELFF.